These 24 T cell receptor beta chains were sequenced from one sample in a study of blood T cell repertoires in COVID-19. TCRdb's copy holds only in-frame clones and misses some; the assay was immunoSEQ multiplex PCR. Here the sample spans roughly 310,000 clones, roughly 90% being singletons. The sample was peripheral blood. The source is a woman in her 50s with active or convalescent COVID-19.

The chain combines TRBV6-5 with TRBJ2-3, with D unresolved. The CDR3 is 15 amino acids. Trimming took off 0 bases at V and 5 bases at J, with 12 bases between the two ends. Germline CDR1 MNHEY, CDR2 SVGAGI. CDR3 nucleotide sequence: TGTGCCAGCAGTTACTCCCTGCTCATCGGAGATACGCAGTATTTT. It yields the protein CASSYSLLIGDTQYF.

In its sample, this clone was seen a few times. The J gene is TRBJ1-3, the V gene TRBV7-6, with unresolved D. CDR3 length equals 18 residues. In germline, CDR1 is SGHVS, CDR2 FNYEAQ. V was cut by 5 bases and J by 4 bases, with 24 bases left in between. The CDR3 region is CASSDRTWRDAGGNTIYF. The CDR3 nucleotides read TGTGCCAGCAGCGACCGGACGTGGAGGGATGCCGGGGGAAACACCATATATTTT.

This rearrangement joins TRBV30 to TRBJ1-5, with TRBD1 matching over 10 bases. V lost 3 bases to trimming and J lost 7 bases; unmatched junction nucleotides: 6. The CDR3 extends over 14 amino acids. The germline gives CDR1 GTSNPN, CDR2 SVGIG (reference sequence). This CDR3 reads CAWRETGGFQPQHF. The CDR3 DNA sequence: TGTGCCTGGAGAGAGACAGGGGGCTTCCAGCCCCAGCATTTT.

CDR3 region: CASSPGQGATEAFF. In DNA, the CDR3 is TGCGCCAGCAGCCCGGGACAGGGGGCCACTGAAGCTTTCTTT. The chain joins TRBV5-1 to TRBJ1-1; 12 bases match TRBD1. Trimming at V came to 4 bases and at J to 4 bases, leaving 2 bases not matched to a gene. The CDR3 length is 14 residues. Germline loops: CDR1 SGHRS, CDR2 YFSETQ. The full variable domain, rest sourced from reference TRBV5-1 and TRBJ1-1, is KAGVTQTPRYLIKTRGQQVTLSCSPISGHRSVSWYQQTPGQGLQFLFEYFSETQRNKGNFPGRFSGRQFSNSRSEMNVSTLELGDSALYLCASSPGQGATEAFFGQGTRLTVV.

The chain links TRBV4-1 to TRBJ1-1, with 12 positions matching TRBD1. The CDR3 is 16 residues long. V was pared by 4 bases and J by 4 bases, with 7 bases of the junction left unmatched. CDR1 is MGHRA, CDR2 YSYEKL, per germline. CDR3 bases: TGCGCCAGCAGCCCGGGACAGGGGGCTCTTGGCACTGAAGCTTTCTTT. This translates into CASSPGQGALGTEAFF.

The genes are TRBV5-5 and TRBJ2-3; 10 bases match TRBD2. Unmatched junction bases numbered 16, after V lost 6 bases and J lost 9 bases. Germline CDR1 is SGHKS and CDR2 is YYEKEE (reference sequence). This CDR3 comprises 16 residues. The DNA of the CDR3 is TGTGCCAGCACCCTGGGAAGCGGGGGGGGCGGAGGCACGCAGTATTTT. This translates into CASTLGSGGGGGTQYF.

The chain employs TRBV7-6 and TRBJ1-2; 7 nucleotides align to TRBD1. The CDR3 totals 18 residues. The ends lost 3 bases at V and 3 bases at J; junction bases unmatched: 16. Per germline, CDR1 SGHVS and CDR2 FNYEAQ. The chain's CDR3 is CASSFPRSTGTADYGYTF. CDR3 coding DNA: TGTGCCAGCAGCTTTCCCCGGTCAACCGGGACAGCTGACTATGGCTACACCTTC.

The genes are TRBV28 and TRBJ2-3, with 8 positions matching TRBD2. V was clipped by 8 bases and J by 2 bases; unmatched bases: 9. The CDR3 sequence is 15 residues long. Germline values: CDR1 MDHEN, CDR2 SYDVKM. CDR3 sequence reads: CASSLAGVFTDTQYF. As DNA, the CDR3 is TGTGCCAGCTCCCTAGCGGGTGTGTTCACAGATACGCAGTATTTT.

The J gene is TRBJ2-7, the V gene TRBV27; 9 bases align to TRBD1. Trimming cost V 3 bases and J 3 bases; bases outside gene matches: 3. Germline loops: CDR1 MNHEY, CDR2 SMNVEV (reference sequence). The CDR3 length is 14 residues. The CDR3 bases are TGTGCCAGCAGTTTCGGGACAGGGAACTACGAGCAGTACTTC. This codes for CASSFGTGNYEQYF.

As DNA, the CDR3 is TGCGCCAGCAGCCCATCCCAGGGTGAAGCTTTCTTT. Residues: CASSPSQGEAFF. The V gene is TRBV5-1, the J gene TRBJ1-1; D might be TRBD1 (5 bases). Trimming took 4 bases from V and 7 from J, leaving 11 bases between them. Germline CDR1 SGHRS, CDR2 YFSETQ. The CDR3 runs to 12 residues.

The genes are TRBV5-1 and TRBJ1-6, with 7 bases that match TRBD1. The CDR3 contains 15 residues. V dropped 4 bases and J dropped 5; count of bases not matched to a gene: 6. Germline values: CDR1 SGHRS, CDR2 YFSETQ. This CDR3 reads CASSPGDRDNSPLHF. CDR3 sequence (DNA): TGCGCCAGCAGCCCCGGAGACAGGGATAATTCACCCCTCCACTTT.

The genes are TRBV10-2 and TRBJ1-1; 8 bases match TRBD1. CDR1 and CDR2 from the germline V gene are WSHSY and SAAADI. The CDR3 is made up of 14 amino acids. CDR3 bases: TGCTCATCAGCCTCTACAGGGGGGTACACTGAAGCTTTCTTT. It is translated as CSSASTGGYTEAFF.

On this clone itself: The junction does not match germline at one end; this may be a read error. The chain employs TRBV6-6 and TRBJ1-5; TRBD1 matches at 9 bases. The germline gives CDR1 MNHNY, CDR2 SVGAGI (reference sequence). CDR3 length: 13 residues. The CDR3 bases are TGTGCCAGCAGTTACTTAAACCGGGACAGGGCTTTTTTT. As protein: CASSYLNRDRAFF.

The genes are TRBV30 and TRBJ2-3, with D possibly being TRBD2 (6 bases). This CDR3 spans 15 amino acids. V lost 3 bases and J 0 bases, leaving 13 bases between the germline ends. Germline V gene sequence: CDR1 GTSNPN, CDR2 SVGIG (reference sequence). The chain's CDR3 is CAWRSSVYSTDTQYF. CDR3 bases: TGTGCCTGGAGGTCTAGCGTTTATAGCACAGATACGCAGTATTTT.

The chain joins TRBV5-8 to TRBJ2-7, with D tentatively TRBD2 (5 bases). The CDR3 has 13 amino acids. V was pared by 0 bases and J by 8 bases, with 12 bases between. From germline, CDR1 is SGHTS and CDR2 YDEGEE. As DNA, the CDR3 is TGTGCCAGCAGCTTGGACTTGAGCGGACAGCAGTACTTC. It yields the protein CASSLDLSGQQYF. Together with reference TRBV5-8 and TRBJ2-7, the CDR3 gives the full variable domain: EAGVTQSPTHLIKTRGQQATLRCSPISGHTSVYWYQQALGLGLQFLLWYDEGEERNRGNFPPRFSGRQFPNYSSELNVNALELEDSALYLCASSLDLSGQQYFGPGTRLTVT.

The CDR3 region has the DNA TGCGCCAGCAGTGACCAAAGGGGGGGTACTGAAGCTTTCTTT. Amino acids: CASSDQRGGTEAFF. V usage is TRBV5-1 and J usage is TRBJ1-1; TRBD1 might be the D (6 bases). CDR3 length: 14 residues. Germline loops: CDR1 SGHRS, CDR2 YFSETQ. The V end was cut by 5 bases, the J end by 5 bases, with 16 bases between.

The gene calls are TRBV6-6 and TRBJ1-3; D not certain. The CDR3 extends over 16 amino acids. The V gene lost 6 bases and the J gene lost 0 bases, with 15 bases spanning the gap. Germline V gene sequence: CDR1 MNHNY, CDR2 SVGAGI (reference sequence). The CDR3 bases are TGTGCCAGCAGCTTACGTCCCCCGAGCTCTGGAAACACCATATATTTT. Translating it yields CASSLRPPSSGNTIYF.

The chain links TRBV5-1 to TRBJ2-7, with 9 bases aligning to TRBD2. From germline, CDR1 is SGHRS and CDR2 YFSETQ. Germline trimming cut 2 bases from V and 1 base from J; bases unmatched to any gene: 4. The CDR3 totals 15 residues. CDR3 sequence: CASSFLAGKSYEQYF. The CDR3 DNA follows: TGCGCCAGCAGCTTCCTAGCGGGAAAGTCCTACGAGCAGTACTTC.

The chain couples TRBV18 to TRBJ2-3, with D possibly TRBD1 on 6 matching bases. Germline-derived CDR1 and CDR2 are KGHSH and LQKENI. The CDR3 has 14 residues. With 1 base removed from V and 6 bases from J, the gap between germline ends came to 11 bases. This chain's CDR3 is CASSPLDSVDTQYF. CDR3 in DNA: TGTGCCAGCTCACCACTGGACAGTGTTGATACGCAGTATTTT.

The rearrangement joins TRBV3-1 (or the pseudogene TRBV3-2) to TRBJ2-6; unclear D gene. This CDR3 comprises 15 residues. The V gene lost 4 bases and the J gene lost 1 base, with 8 bases spanning the gap. The germline gives CDR1 LGHDT, CDR2 YNNKEL (reference sequence). Here the CDR3 reads CASSRYSSGANVLTF. The CDR3 nucleotides are TGTGCCAGCAGCCGGTACAGTTCTGGGGCCAACGTCCTGACTTTC.

J is TRBJ2-7 and V is TRBV7-2; tentative D call: TRBD2 (5 bases). The length of the CDR3 is 17 residues. V gave up 5 bases and J gave up 0 bases, with 20 bases separating them. CDR1 SGHTA and CDR2 FQGNSA come from the germline V gene. CDR3 DNA sequence: TGTGCCAGCAGCGTCCCTAGCCTGCGCAACCTCTCCTACGAGCAGTACTTC. It yields the protein CASSVPSLRNLSYEQYF.

This chain joins TRBV2 and TRBJ2-4; 10 nucleotides align to TRBD2. The ends lost 8 bases at V and 3 bases at J; junction bases unmatched: 10. Germline-derived CDR1 and CDR2 are SNHLY and FYNNEI. The CDR3 contains 16 residues. The CDR3 DNA follows: TGTGCCAGCTCGTCTAGCGGGAGTGGGGTCAAAAACATTCAGTACTTC. Translating it yields CASSSSGSGVKNIQYF.

The rearrangement joins TRBV25-1 to TRBJ1-3; D unresolved. Germline lookup yields CDR1 MGHDK and CDR2 SYGVNS. CDR3 size: 12 residues. V lost 5 bases and J 0 bases, leaving 2 bases between the germline ends. CDR3 nucleotide sequence: TGTGCCAGCAGTCACTCTGGAAACACCATATATTTT. It translates to CASSHSGNTIYF.

Of note for this clone: This same CDR3 is encoded by further DNA sequences in the sample. The rearrangement links TRBV6-5 to TRBJ2-7; D not certain. The length of the CDR3 is 15 residues. V lost 0 bases and J lost 0, with 9 bases in between. In germline, CDR1 is MNHEY, CDR2 SVGAGI. As DNA, the CDR3 is TGTGCCAGCAGTTACTCGGTAGCCGGCTCCTACGAGCAGTACTTC. Its translation: CASSYSVAGSYEQYF.